The clone carrying this TCR beta chain was observed once. Everyone who took part was about 18 to 90 years old, and they came from 20 to 25 US areas. The germline gives CDR1 SGHDT, CDR2 YYEEEE. Trimming at V came to 0 bases and at J to 6 bases, leaving 7 bases not matched to a gene. The CDR3 totals 16 residues. These data belong to a study of blood T cell repertoires in COVID-19. Under the authors' procedure: Reference gene primers were amplified, and this amplification served to estimate nucleated cell counts. Assay: immunoSEQ multiplex PCR; the TCRdb copy retains only in-frame clones and omits some. D and trimming come from the DNA, and the V and J calls and clone size come from that table. The table has about 440,000 clones, approximately 90% seen once; the top ten hold around 1.8%.

This receptor was taken from a young woman with acute COVID-19. The specimen sequenced was PBMCs or T cells enriched from blood (not recorded which). This chain links TRBV5-6 with TRBJ2-1, with 9 bases identical to TRBD2. The CDR3, as DNA: TGTGCCAGCAGCTTGGCCGGACTAGCGACAGGCAATGAGCAGTTCTTC. Protein sequence: CASSLAGLATGNEQFF. Combining the CDR3 with reference TRBV5-6 and TRBJ2-1 gives the whole variable domain DAGVTQSPTHLIKTRGQQVTLRCSPKSGHDTVSWYQQALGQGPQFIFQYYEEEERQRGNFPDRFSGHQFPNYSSELNVNALLLGDSALYLCASSLAGLATGNEQFFGPGTRLTVL.